Shown below are 25 T cell receptor beta chains from a single sample sequenced in a study of cytotoxic CD8 clonotypes in ibrutinib-treated CLL. The assay was immunoSEQ multiplex PCR, and TCRdb's table has in-frame clones only and misses some. The table has some 98,000 clones, around 73% seen once. The input for sequencing was PBMCs, taken after 12 months of ibrutinib treatment. These receptors were obtained from a human donor with chronic lymphocytic leukemia.

The V gene is TRBV11-3, the J gene TRBJ2-3; 8 positions agree with TRBD1. Germline V gives CDR1 SGHNT, CDR2 YENEEA. V lost 3 bases and J lost 2; bases outside the gene matches: 4. The CDR3 has 15 residues. The CDR3 sequence is CASSLGQANTDTQYF. CDR3 DNA sequence: TGTGCCAGCAGCTTGGGACAGGCGAACACAGATACGCAGTATTTT. Full variable domain (missing parts from reference TRBV11-3 and TRBJ2-3): EAGVVQSPRYKIIEKKQPVAFWCNPISGHNTLYWYLQNLGQGPELLIRYENEEAVDDSQLPKDRFSAERLKGVDSTLKIQPAELGDSAVYLCASSLGQANTDTQYFGPGTRLTVL.

About this clone itself: Its ends do not fully match the called genes, so a read error is possible. The V and J genes are TRBV11-3 and TRBJ2-1; D possibly corresponds to TRBD2 (8 bases). From germline, CDR1 is SGHNT and CDR2 YENEEA. There are 16 residues in the CDR3. The DNA for the CDR3 is TGTGCCAGCAGCATAGACAGGGCGGGGGGCCAGAATGAGCAGTTCTTC. Translating it yields CASSIDRAGGQNEQFF.

The rearrangement uses TRBV9 and TRBJ1-1, with a possible D match to TRBD1 (5 bases). CDR1 is SGDLS, CDR2 YYNGEE, per germline. This CDR3 has 15 residues. The germline V and J ends were trimmed by 0 bases and 0 bases, with 9 bases remaining between them. CDR3: CASSVGGTLNTEAFF. The CDR3 bases are TGTGCCAGCAGCGTAGGTGGGACCCTGAACACTGAAGCTTTCTTT.

CDR3 coding DNA: TGTGCCAGCAGCCAAGATGGTATGACTAGAACGGGTACAGATACGCAGTATTTT. This sequence encodes CASSQDGMTRTGTDTQYF. The V call is TRBV4-2, the J call TRBJ2-3, with a possible D match to TRBD2 (6 bases). Germline V lookup: CDR1 LGHNA, CDR2 YNFKEQ. This CDR3 region has 18 residues. V was trimmed by 0 bases and J by 3 bases, leaving 19 bases between them.

This clone showed up just once. The chain couples TRBV7-2 to TRBJ1-1, with TRBD1 identical over 7 bases. Germline lookup yields CDR1 SGHTA and CDR2 FQGNSA. V shed 2 bases and J 8 bases; nucleotides not matched to a gene: 8. CDR3 size: 14 residues. CDR3 sequence reads: CASSLFTQGREAFF. Here the CDR3 DNA reads TGTGCCAGCAGCTTATTTACACAGGGGCGGGAAGCTTTCTTT.

The chain has TRBV6-5 and TRBJ1-1; D may be TRBD1 (6 bases). Germline CDR1 MNHEY, CDR2 SVGAGI. The CDR3 loop spans 15 amino acids. Trimming left V 3 bases short and J 5 bases short, with 16 bases between. The CDR3 sequence is CASSYWSGARTEAFF. The CDR3 nucleotides read TGTGCCAGCAGTTATTGGTCGGGGGCACGAACTGAAGCTTTCTTT.

The V gene is TRBV7-2, the J gene TRBJ2-5; 7 bases line up with TRBD2. J lost 5 bases, V lost 7 bases, and 10 bases had no gene match. The CDR3 spans 14 residues. CDR1 is SGHTA, CDR2 FQGNSA, per germline. The CDR3 bases are TGTGCCAGCAAACCAGGGCTAGCGGCGGAGACCCAGTACTTC. This translates into CASKPGLAAETQYF.

This clone was picked up one time. The chain employs TRBV11-3 and TRBJ2-5; TRBD2 aligns across 9 bases. The V segment lost 0 bases and the J segment 2 bases; nucleotides outside the gene matches: 7. This CDR3 spans 17 amino acids. Germline-derived CDR1 and CDR2 are SGHNT and YENEEA. The CDR3 is CASSLDHTSGGQETQYF. The CDR3 nucleotides read TGTGCCAGCAGCTTAGATCATACCAGCGGGGGGCAAGAGACCCAGTACTTC. The whole variable domain, filled in from reference TRBV11-3 and TRBJ2-5, reads EAGVVQSPRYKIIEKKQPVAFWCNPISGHNTLYWYLQNLGQGPELLIRYENEEAVDDSQLPKDRFSAERLKGVDSTLKIQPAELGDSAVYLCASSLDHTSGGQETQYFGPGTRLLVL.

This chain connects TRBV6-6 to TRBJ1-1; 7 bases match TRBD1. J lost 0 bases, V lost 4 bases, and 5 bases had no gene match. Germline V gene lookup returns CDR1 MNHNY and CDR2 SVGAGI (reference sequence). This CDR3 has 15 residues. The CDR3, as DNA: TGTGCCAGCAGTTCACAGGGGCCCATGAACACTGAAGCTTTCTTT. It is translated as CASSSQGPMNTEAFF.

This clone has only a few counts. The chain uses TRBV25-1 and TRBJ1-6, with D unresolved. CDR1 is MGHDK, CDR2 SYGVNS, per germline. Trimming took off 7 bases at V and 6 bases at J, with 13 bases between the two ends. There are 14 residues in the CDR3. The CDR3 DNA reads as TGTGCCAGCACTCCTGACATACTTAATTCACCCCTCCACTTT. This codes for CASTPDILNSPLHF.

This rearrangement joins TRBV18 to TRBJ2-7; 7 bases map to TRBD1. Germline V CDR1 and CDR2: KGHSH, LQKENI. The CDR3 spans 15 residues. Germline trimming cut 4 bases from V and 5 bases from J; bases unmatched to any gene: 11. The CDR3: CASSLSRGRGDEQYF. The CDR3 nucleotides are TGTGCCAGCTCACTTTCTAGGGGGCGCGGTGACGAGCAGTACTTC.

The chain uses TRBV5-1 and TRBJ2-2; D is ambiguous. Germline CDR1 and CDR2: SGHRS and YFSETQ. The CDR3 is made up of 16 amino acids. V was cut by 4 bases and J by 0 bases, with 13 bases left in between. The CDR3 region is CASSKTPNANTGELFF. CDR3 nucleotide sequence: TGCGCCAGCAGCAAGACACCTAACGCGAACACCGGGGAGCTGTTTTTT.

The chain has TRBV5-1 and TRBJ1-2, with 10 bases fitting TRBD1. The germline CDR1 and CDR2 sequences are SGHRS and YFSETQ. The CDR3 consists of 15 residues. J gave up 8 bases and V 5 bases, and 12 bases lay outside the gene matches. CDR3: CASSKGTGASRGYTF. Written as DNA, the CDR3 is TGCGCCAGCAGTAAAGGGACAGGGGCATCTAGAGGCTACACCTTC.

Concerning this clone itself: The identical CDR3 is also encoded by other nucleotide sequences in the sample. V usage is TRBV11-2 and J usage is TRBJ2-5; the match to TRBD1 covers 7 bases. The CDR3 spans 15 residues. V trimming: 1 base; J trimming: 0 bases; junction bases outside the gene matches: 2. Germline V gene lookup returns CDR1 SGHAT and CDR2 FQNNGV. The CDR3 nucleotides are TGTGCCAGCAGCTTAGGCGACAGGGACCAAGAGACCCAGTACTTC. Protein product: CASSLGDRDQETQYF.

The chain employs TRBV11-3 and TRBJ1-4, with 12 bases lining up with TRBD1. This CDR3 contains 17 residues. Germline V gives CDR1 SGHNT, CDR2 YENEEA. V gave up 4 bases and J gave up 5 bases; unmatched junction bases: 8. The CDR3 reads CASSSWDRGPENEKLFF. CDR3 in DNA: TGTGCCAGCAGCTCCTGGGACAGGGGGCCGGAAAATGAAAAACTGTTTTTT.

This clone was detected only a few times. The chain joins TRBV6-5 to TRBJ1-1; unclear D gene. Trimming took off 1 base at V and 1 base at J, with 4 bases between the two ends. The CDR3 spans 13 residues. Germline V gene data show CDR1 as MNHEY and CDR2 as SVGAGI. DNA of the CDR3: TGTGCCAGCAGTTACTTAGGGAACACTGAAGCTTTCTTT. Translation: CASSYLGNTEAFF.

J is TRBJ2-3 and V is TRBV18; 14 nucleotides match TRBD2. CDR1 and CDR2 (germline): KGHSH, LQKENI. V shed 8 bases and J 9 bases; nucleotides not matched to a gene: 10. CDR3 length: 15 residues. The CDR3 nucleotides read TGTGCCAGCAGGACTAGCGGGGGGCGAGAGGACACGCAGTATTTT. It encodes CASRTSGGREDTQYF.

The V gene is TRBV5-1, the J gene TRBJ2-7, with 13 bases matching TRBD2. Trimming removed 4 bases from V and 6 bases from J; junction bases left unmatched: 4. This CDR3 region has 14 residues. Germline V gene sequence: CDR1 SGHRS, CDR2 YFSETQ. The CDR3 loop is CASSGGLAGTEQYF. In nucleotides, the CDR3 is TGCGCCAGCAGCGGGGGACTAGCGGGGACCGAGCAGTACTTC.

This clone was counted only a few times. The V call is TRBV4-1, the J call TRBJ1-5, with D hard to call. The V and J ends lost 0 bases and 7 bases respectively, with 10 bases between them. Per the germline V gene, CDR1 is MGHRA and CDR2 is YSYEKL. CDR3 size: 14 residues. The CDR3 DNA follows: TGCGCCAGCAGCCAAGATAGGATACGACAGCCCCAGCATTTT. Protein sequence: CASSQDRIRQPQHF.

This clone was recorded once. The rearrangement links TRBV6-5 to TRBJ1-1, with 8 nucleotides matching TRBD1. The V and J ends lost 6 bases and 1 base, in that order; junction bases with no gene match: 4. This CDR3 spans 14 amino acids. The germline CDR1 and CDR2 sequences are MNHEY and SVGAGI. The CDR3 region is CASRGTGKNTEAFF. The CDR3 nucleotides read TGTGCCAGCAGGGGGACAGGAAAGAACACTGAAGCTTTCTTT.

J is TRBJ2-7 and V is TRBV10-2; 10 positions match TRBD2. The germline V gene encodes CDR1 WSHSY and CDR2 SAAADI. This CDR3 has 13 residues. The V and J ends lost 10 bases and 1 base, in that order; junction bases with no gene match: 4. The CDR3 nucleotides read TGCGCCACACTAGCGGGGCCGTCCTACGAGCAGTACTTC. Translating gives CATLAGPSYEQYF.

The chain couples TRBV5-1 to TRBJ2-7, with a tentative D call TRBD1 (5 bases). CDR3 length: 15 residues. Germline CDR1 is SGHRS and CDR2 is YFSETQ. V shed 7 bases and J shed 0 bases, with 17 bases lying between them. CDR3 nucleotide sequence: TGCGCCAGCTATCCGGCAGGGTTAAACTCCTACGAGCAGTACTTC. It codes for CASYPAGLNSYEQYF.

The rearrangement links TRBV19 to TRBJ2-1; D is ambiguous. The germline V gene has CDR1 LNHDA and CDR2 SQIVND (reference sequence). The CDR3 totals 11 residues. Trimming took off 2 bases at V and 9 bases at J, with 5 bases between the two ends. The CDR3: CASSIRSEQFF. CDR3 sequence (DNA): TGTGCCAGTAGTATACGGAGTGAGCAGTTCTTC.

The rearrangement joins TRBV9 to TRBJ2-3, with a possible D match to TRBD1 (6 bases). V lost 2 bases to trimming and J lost 3 bases, with 16 bases between them. Germline values: CDR1 SGDLS, CDR2 YYNGEE. This CDR3 has 16 residues. The CDR3, as DNA: TGTGCCAGCAGCGTCCAGCCCCAGGGGCGGACAGATACGCAGTATTTT. Protein: CASSVQPQGRTDTQYF.

The rearrangement uses TRBV11-2 and TRBJ2-5; no firm D call. The V gene's germline CDR1 is SGHAT and CDR2 FQNNGV. The CDR3 runs to 12 residues. V was shortened by 5 bases and J by 5 bases, with 9 bases between the two germline ends. The CDR3 DNA sequence: TGTGCCAGCAGCACCAACGGGGAGACCCAGTACTTC. Protein product: CASSTNGETQYF.